This record covers a single T cell receptor beta chain. Its specificity is unknown. Next came a second PCR, run for about 7 to 12 cycles, which used a sample-barcoded 5' primer along with a J-beta primer mix. Each CDR3 protein is one row after TCRdb ran MiXCR on the 5' RACE reads. The table shows about 600,000 distinct CDR3 sequences, with more than 45% occurring only once. The CDR3 is 16 residues long. Looked up from germline, CDR1 is SGHRS and CDR2 is YFSETQ. V shed 0 bases and J 2 bases; nucleotides not matched to a gene: 2. The data derive from a study of blood T cells in healthy people across ages. Study-level points and caveats: Changes in expanded clonotypes were possibly confounded, as the CMV status of donors was unknown. A roughly linear fall in TCR beta diversity per million T cells was seen with increasing age.

Ranging in age from about 6 to 95, the donors were healthy Caucasian individuals from Russia. Samples had at least 6 million PBMCs isolated from them. The chain joins TRBV5-1 to TRBJ2-5; TRBD2 aligns across 12 bases. Input material: blood. This TCR derives from an elderly man in good health. The CDR3 DNA reads as TGCGCCAGCAGCTTGGTAGGACTAGCGGGGCAAGAGACCCAGTACTTC. Its protein is CASSLVGLAGQETQYF.